This T cell receptor beta chain was sequenced for a study of blood T cell repertoires in COVID-19. About the research overall: The United States, Italy and Spain were the sources of the acute and convalescent COVID-19 samples. Sources were T cells, B-cell-depleted T cells, or PBMCs; the material itself was cDNA or gDNA.

Germline-derived CDR1 and CDR2 are SGHRS and YFSETQ. V was clipped by 4 bases and J by 3 bases, with 11 bases between them. The CDR3 loop spans 14 amino acids. The assay was immunoSEQ multiplex PCR, and TCRdb's table has in-frame clones only and misses some. In the table there are about 140,000 clones, over 70% of which are singletons. Sequencing used peripheral blood. The genes are TRBV5-1 and TRBJ2-1; tentatively, D is TRBD1 (6 bases). The receptor was isolated from a woman in her sixties with acute or convalescent COVID-19. Written as DNA, the CDR3 is TGCGCCAGCAGCCCGACGACAGGCTACAATGAGCAGTTCTTC. It encodes CASSPTTGYNEQFF. The variable domain in full, completed from reference TRBV5-1 and TRBJ2-1, reads KAGVTQTPRYLIKTRGQQVTLSCSPISGHRSVSWYQQTPGQGLQFLFEYFSETQRNKGNFPGRFSGRQFSNSRSEMNVSTLELGDSALYLCASSPTTGYNEQFFGPGTRLTVL.